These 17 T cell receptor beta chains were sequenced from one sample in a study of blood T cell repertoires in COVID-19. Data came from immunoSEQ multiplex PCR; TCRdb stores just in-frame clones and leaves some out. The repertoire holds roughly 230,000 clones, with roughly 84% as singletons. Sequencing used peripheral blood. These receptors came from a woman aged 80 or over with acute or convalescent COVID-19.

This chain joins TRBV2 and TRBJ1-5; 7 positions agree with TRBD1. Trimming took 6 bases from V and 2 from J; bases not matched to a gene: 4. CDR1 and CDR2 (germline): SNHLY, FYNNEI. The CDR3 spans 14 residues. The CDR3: CASSPGGGNQPQHF. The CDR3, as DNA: TGTGCCAGCAGCCCAGGGGGTGGCAATCAGCCCCAGCATTTT.

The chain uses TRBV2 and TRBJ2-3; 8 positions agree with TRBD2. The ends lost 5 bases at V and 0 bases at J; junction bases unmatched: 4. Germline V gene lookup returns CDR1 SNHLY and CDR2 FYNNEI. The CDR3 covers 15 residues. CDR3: CASSIGGGSTDTQYF. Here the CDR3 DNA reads TGTGCCAGCAGTATCGGGGGGGGCAGCACAGATACGCAGTATTTT.

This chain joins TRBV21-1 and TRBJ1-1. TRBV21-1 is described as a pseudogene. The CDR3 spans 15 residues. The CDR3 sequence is CASTAREGVCTEAFF. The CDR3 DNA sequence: TGTGCCAGCACCGCCCGGGAGGGGGTGTGCACTGAAGCTTTCTTT.

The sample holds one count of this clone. The CDR3 region is CASSLGGGRSTDTQYF. The CDR3 DNA sequence: TGTGCCAGCAGCTTGGGTGGCGGAAGAAGCACAGATACGCAGTATTTT. This sequence joins TRBV5-4 and TRBJ2-3; D is unresolved. Trimming took 0 bases from V and 0 from J, leaving 11 bases between them. This CDR3 contains 16 residues. CDR1 SGHNT and CDR2 YYREEE come from the germline V gene (reference sequence).

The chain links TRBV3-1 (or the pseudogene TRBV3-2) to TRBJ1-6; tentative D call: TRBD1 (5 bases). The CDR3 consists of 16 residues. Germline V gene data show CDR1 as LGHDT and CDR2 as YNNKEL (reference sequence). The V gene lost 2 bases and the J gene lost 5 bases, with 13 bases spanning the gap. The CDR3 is CASSQRGVGNNSPLHF. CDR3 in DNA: TGTGCCAGCAGCCAACGGGGGGTCGGGAATAATTCACCCCTCCACTTT.

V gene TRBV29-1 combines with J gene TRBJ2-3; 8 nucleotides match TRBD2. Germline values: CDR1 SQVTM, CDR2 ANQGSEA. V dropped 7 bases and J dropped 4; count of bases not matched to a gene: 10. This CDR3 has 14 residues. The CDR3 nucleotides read TGCAGCGCGAGACCGGGACTAGTATCAGATACGCAGTATTTT. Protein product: CSARPGLVSDTQYF.

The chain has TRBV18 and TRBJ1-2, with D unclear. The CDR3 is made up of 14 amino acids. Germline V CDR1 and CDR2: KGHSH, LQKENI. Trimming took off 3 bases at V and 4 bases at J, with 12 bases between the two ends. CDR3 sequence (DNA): TGTGCCAGCTCACCGAGGGAGGCATCCTATGGCTACACCTTC. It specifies CASSPREASYGYTF. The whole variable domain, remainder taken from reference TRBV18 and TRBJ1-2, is NAGVMQNPRHLVRRRGQEARLRCSPMKGHSHVYWYRQLPEEGLKFMVYLQKENIIDESGMPKERFSAEFPKEGPSILRIQQVVRGDSAAYFCASSPREASYGYTFGSGTRLTVV.

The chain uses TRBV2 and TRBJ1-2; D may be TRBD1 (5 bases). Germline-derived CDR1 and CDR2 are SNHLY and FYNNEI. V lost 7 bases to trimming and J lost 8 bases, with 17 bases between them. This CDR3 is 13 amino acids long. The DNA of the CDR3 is TGTGCCAGCAAGGAGGGGACGGGAGGGGGCTACACCTTC. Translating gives CASKEGTGGGYTF.

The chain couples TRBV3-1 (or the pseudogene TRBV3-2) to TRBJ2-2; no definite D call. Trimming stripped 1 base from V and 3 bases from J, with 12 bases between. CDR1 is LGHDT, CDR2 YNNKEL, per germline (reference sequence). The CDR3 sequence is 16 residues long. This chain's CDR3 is CASSQVGVVDTGELFF. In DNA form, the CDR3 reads TGTGCCAGCAGCCAAGTAGGAGTTGTTGACACCGGGGAGCTGTTTTTT.

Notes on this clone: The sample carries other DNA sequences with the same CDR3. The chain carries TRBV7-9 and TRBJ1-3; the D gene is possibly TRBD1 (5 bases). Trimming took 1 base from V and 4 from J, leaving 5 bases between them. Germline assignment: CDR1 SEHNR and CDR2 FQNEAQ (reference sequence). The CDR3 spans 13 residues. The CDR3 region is CASSLGQGNTIYF. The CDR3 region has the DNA TGTGCCAGCAGCTTAGGACAGGGAAACACCATATATTTT.

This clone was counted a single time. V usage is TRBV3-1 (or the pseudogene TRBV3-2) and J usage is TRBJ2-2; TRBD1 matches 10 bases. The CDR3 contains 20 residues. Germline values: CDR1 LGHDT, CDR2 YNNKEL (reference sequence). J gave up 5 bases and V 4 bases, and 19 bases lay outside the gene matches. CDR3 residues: CASSPRDRGYAPGQTGELFF. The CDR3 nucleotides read TGTGCCAGCAGCCCTCGGGACAGGGGTTATGCGCCGGGACAAACCGGGGAGCTGTTTTTT.

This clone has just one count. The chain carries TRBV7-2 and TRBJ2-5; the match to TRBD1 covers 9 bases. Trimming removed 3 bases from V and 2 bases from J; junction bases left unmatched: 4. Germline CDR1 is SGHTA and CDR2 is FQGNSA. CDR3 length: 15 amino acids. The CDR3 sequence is CASSLDRGTQETQYF. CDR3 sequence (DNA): TGTGCCAGCAGCTTGGACAGGGGAACACAAGAGACCCAGTACTTC.

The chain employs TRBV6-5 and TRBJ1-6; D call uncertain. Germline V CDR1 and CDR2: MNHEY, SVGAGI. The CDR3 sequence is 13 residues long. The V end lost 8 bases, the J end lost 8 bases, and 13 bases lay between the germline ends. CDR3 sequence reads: CASRAGLDSPLHF. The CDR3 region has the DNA TGTGCCAGCCGAGCGGGTTTGGATTCACCCCTCCACTTT.

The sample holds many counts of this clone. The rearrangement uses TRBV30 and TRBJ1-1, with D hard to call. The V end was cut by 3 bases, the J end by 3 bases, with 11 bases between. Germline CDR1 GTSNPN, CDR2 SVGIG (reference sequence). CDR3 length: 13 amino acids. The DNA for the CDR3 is TGTGCCTGGAGCCGGGAAAGGGACACTGAAGCTTTCTTT. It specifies CAWSRERDTEAFF. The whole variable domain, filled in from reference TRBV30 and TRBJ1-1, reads SQTIHQWPATLVQPVGSPLSLECTVEGTSNPNLYWYRQAAGRGLQLLFYSVGIGQISSEVPQNLSASRPQDRQFILSSKKLLLSDSGFYLCAWSRERDTEAFFGQGTRLTVV.

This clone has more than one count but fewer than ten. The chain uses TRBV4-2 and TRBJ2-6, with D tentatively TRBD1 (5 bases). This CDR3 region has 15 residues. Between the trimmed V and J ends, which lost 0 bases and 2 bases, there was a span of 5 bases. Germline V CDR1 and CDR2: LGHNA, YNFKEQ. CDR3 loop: CASSQEGPGANVLTF. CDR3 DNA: TGTGCCAGCAGCCAAGAGGGGCCTGGGGCCAACGTCCTGACTTTC.

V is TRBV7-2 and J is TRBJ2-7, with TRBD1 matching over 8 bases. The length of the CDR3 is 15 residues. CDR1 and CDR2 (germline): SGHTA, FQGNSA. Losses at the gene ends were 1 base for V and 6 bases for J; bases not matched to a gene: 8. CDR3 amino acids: CASSLGQGQLLEQYF. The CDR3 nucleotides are TGTGCCAGCAGCTTAGGACAGGGGCAGCTTCTCGAGCAGTACTTC. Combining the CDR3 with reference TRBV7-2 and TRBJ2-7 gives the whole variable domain GAGVSQSPSNKVTEKGKDVELRCDPISGHTALYWYRQSLGQGLEFLIYFQGNSAPDKSGLPSDRFSAERTGGSVSTLTIQRTQQEDSAVYLCASSLGQGQLLEQYFGPGTRLTVT.

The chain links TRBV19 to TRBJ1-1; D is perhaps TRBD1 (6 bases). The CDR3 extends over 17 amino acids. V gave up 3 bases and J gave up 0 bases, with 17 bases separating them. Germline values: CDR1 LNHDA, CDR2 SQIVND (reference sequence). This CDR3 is CASSIFSGQGLNTEAFF. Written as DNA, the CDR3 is TGTGCCAGTAGTATCTTTTCCGGGCAGGGGTTGAACACTGAAGCTTTCTTT.